One sample yielded the 16 T cell receptor beta chains listed below, sequenced in a study of monozygotic twins with inflammatory bowel disease. For each CDR3 protein, TCRdb gives one entry from its re-call of the 5' RACE reads, without DNA. The listing records about 450,000 distinct CDR3 sequences. The material sequenced was blood. These TCRs come from a human donor with ulcerative colitis or Crohn's disease, or a healthy co-twin of an affected twin (not recorded which).

The gene calls are TRBV7-2 and TRBJ2-3; the D gene TCRdb calls, TRBD2, cannot be checked with no DNA. Looked up from germline, CDR1 is SGHTA and CDR2 is FQGNSA. The CDR3 is 14 amino acids. The CDR3 spells CASSSGLAGDTQYF.

The chain links TRBV5-5 to TRBJ2-1; TCRdb proposes TRBD1, but this gene call is untestable without DNA. This CDR3 is built from 14 residues. Per the germline V gene, CDR1 is SGHKS and CDR2 is YYEKEE (reference sequence). CDR3 sequence: CASSGGQGFNEQFF. Together with reference TRBV5-5 and TRBJ2-1, the CDR3 gives the full variable domain: DAGVTQSPTHLIKTRGQQVTLRCSPISGHKSVSWYQQVLGQGPQFIFQYYEKEERGRGNFPDRFSARQFPNYSSELNVNALLLGDSALYLCASSGGQGFNEQFFGPGTRLTVL.

This rearrangement joins TRBV5-1 to TRBJ2-7; the D call of TRBD1 rests on TCRdb alone, since no DNA is present to check it. The CDR3 is made up of 15 amino acids. Germline CDR1 reads SGHRS; CDR2 reads YFSETQ. This CDR3 is CASSFGQGLIYEQYF.

V is TRBV12-3 or TRBV12-4 and J is TRBJ2-1; no DNA is available, so the TRBD2 call from TCRdb remains unchecked. The CDR3 loop spans 14 amino acids. CDR3 sequence reads: CASVQAGGFGEQFF.

The V gene is TRBV18, the J gene TRBJ2-5. Looked up from germline, CDR1 is KGHSH and CDR2 is LQKENI. This CDR3 has 16 amino acids. The CDR3 is CASSPYISGNQETQYF.

The chain recombines TRBV7-3 with TRBJ2-1; the D gene TCRdb calls, TRBD1, cannot be checked with no DNA. The CDR3 is 14 residues long. The germline CDR1 and CDR2 sequences are SGHTA and FQGTGA. The CDR3 sequence is CASSPWDREDEQFF.

This chain joins TRBV7-9 and TRBJ2-7. CDR3 length: 13 amino acids. Germline CDR1 SEHNR, CDR2 FQNEAQ (reference sequence). Here the CDR3 reads CASTVRGPYEQYF.

J is TRBJ2-2 and V is TRBV18; TCRdb indicates TRBD2, and absent DNA this call remains unverified. CDR1 and CDR2 (germline): KGHSH, LQKENI. There are 17 residues in the CDR3. Here the CDR3 reads CASSPTLRGADTGELFF.

This CDR3 is CASSLGDRPYEQYF. J is TRBJ2-7 and V is TRBV7-3; there is no DNA to check the TCRdb D call of TRBD1. The V gene's germline CDR1 is SGHTA and CDR2 FQGTGA. The CDR3 has 14 amino acids. Together with reference TRBV7-3 and TRBJ2-7, the CDR3 gives the full variable domain: GAGVSQTPSNKVTEKGKYVELRCDPISGHTALYWYRQSLGQGPEFLIYFQGTGAADDSGLPNDRFFAVRPEGSVSTLKIQRTERGDSAVYLCASSLGDRPYEQYFGPGTRLTVT.

The J gene is TRBJ2-7, the V gene TRBV28; TCRdb's D call of TRBD1 is untestable without DNA. CDR1 is MDHEN and CDR2 is SYDVKM in the germline V gene. This CDR3 spans 13 amino acids. CDR3 loop: CASRLQGRYEQYF.

This chain connects TRBV5-4 to TRBJ2-5; no DNA is available, so the TRBD2 call from TCRdb remains unchecked. CDR1 is SGHNT and CDR2 is YYREEE in the germline V gene (reference sequence). This CDR3 has 14 residues. The CDR3 sequence is CASSLPAGGETQYF.

V is TRBV6-5 and J is TRBJ1-1; TCRdb's assignment of TRBD1 cannot be checked, as there is no DNA. Germline CDR1 MNHEY, CDR2 SVGAGI. The length of the CDR3 is 12 residues. The CDR3 region is CASNAGGTEAFF.

The CDR3 sequence: CASSLGTPKSQPQHF. The chain carries TRBV18 and TRBJ1-5; TCRdb's assignment of TRBD1 cannot be checked, as there is no DNA. Germline-derived CDR1 and CDR2 are KGHSH and LQKENI. This CDR3 contains 15 residues.

The chain joins TRBV29-1 to TRBJ1-2; the TCRdb D gene call, TRBD1, has no DNA to confirm it. The CDR3 is made up of 14 amino acids. Germline CDR1 SQVTM, CDR2 ANQGSEA. CDR3 region: CSVGDQGKLAGYTF.

J is TRBJ2-5 and V is TRBV7-2; without DNA, the TCRdb call of TRBD1 cannot be checked. In germline, CDR1 is SGHTA, CDR2 FQGNSA. This CDR3 is 15 amino acids long. The CDR3 here is CASSSQGARGETQYF.

CDR3 amino acids: CASSFEGTLSAQYF. The rearrangement links TRBV11-2 to TRBJ2-5; TCRdb names TRBD2, which stays unverified in the absence of DNA. CDR1 and CDR2 from the germline V gene are SGHAT and FQNNGV. The CDR3 is 14 amino acids.